This entry is about one T cell receptor (beta chain). The sample comes from a study of response to subunit inactivated influenza vaccine. CDR1 DFQATT and CDR2 SNEGSKA come from the germline V gene (reference sequence). The V end was cut by 6 bases, the J end by 5 bases, with 20 bases between. This CDR3 region has 14 residues. TCRdb independently ran MiXCR on the RT-PCR reads; one entry per CDR3 protein. The sample records just under 550,000 distinct CDR3 sequences, under 30% being singletons. The data were also submitted as part of a second study, on T cells expressing NK-cell markers. From that second work: The authors generated TCR beta cDNA through 5'RACE template switching with UMIs. Sequenced donors, eight in total, included seven who were HCMV-seropositive and one who was seronegative. Several of the donors carried dominant NKG2C+ clonotypes that took up roughly 1.0-7.5% of their CD8+ T cells. Among several donors, these clonotypes also ranked first in the CD3+CD56-NKG2C+ fraction. It remained uncertain whether the expanded NKG2C+ T cell clones were specific for HCMV antigens.

The source was CD4+ T cells sorted from PBMCs, collected 12 days after vaccination. This TCR was sampled from a man aged 45-60 years who received an inactivated influenza vaccine. The chain couples TRBV20-1 to TRBJ2-7; D possibly corresponds to TRBD1 (6 bases). CDR3 residues: CSAPDPRQVDEQYF. DNA of the CDR3: TGCAGTGCACCAGACCCGAGACAGGTCGACGAGCAGTACTTC.